The 30 T cell receptor beta chains below all came from one sample that was sequenced in a study of response to subunit inactivated influenza vaccine. In TCRdb, the RT-PCR reads were re-called with MiXCR into one record per CDR3 protein. In the table there are about 580,000 distinct CDR3 sequences, approximately 14% of which are singletons. The sample in question was PBMCs from blood, obtained approximately 13 days after vaccination. Receptors were obtained from a man aged 50 to 60 who received an inactivated influenza vaccine.

This clonotype was seen a few times. CDR3 amino acids: CASPGWTQGKETQYF. Here the CDR3 DNA reads TGCGCCAGCCCCGGGTGGACTCAAGGAAAAGAGACCCAGTACTTC. The chain carries TRBV10-1 and TRBJ2-5, with D maybe TRBD2 (5 bases). V was trimmed by 8 bases and J by 3 bases, leaving 19 bases between them. The CDR3 covers 15 residues. The germline V gene has CDR1 WNHNN and CDR2 SYGVQD (reference sequence).

The rearrangement uses TRBV4-3 and TRBJ1-1, with a possible D match to TRBD1 (5 bases). The CDR3 has 15 residues. V shed 1 base and J shed 1 base, with 10 bases lying between them. CDR1 and CDR2 from the germline V gene are LGHNA and YSLEER. The DNA of the CDR3 is TGCGCCAGCAGCCAAGGGGTTACAGGGAACACTGAAGCTTTCTTT. Translation: CASSQGVTGNTEAFF.

V usage is TRBV12-3 or TRBV12-4 and J usage is TRBJ2-2; possible D gene TRBD2, 5 bases. The CDR3 is 14 amino acids. The germline V and J ends were trimmed by 7 bases and 5 bases, with 14 bases remaining between them. The CDR3 loop reads CASTLGSATGELFF. The CDR3 DNA is TGTGCCAGCACCCTTGGGAGCGCAACCGGGGAGCTGTTTTTT.

This clonotype occurred a few times. V is TRBV6-5 and J is TRBJ2-1; D uncertain. CDR3 length equals 12 residues. Deletions cut 10 bases from V and 4 bases from J, with 11 bases between. Germline V gene sequence: CDR1 MNHEY, CDR2 SVGAGI. The CDR3 nucleotides are TGTGCCACGTACACGCGATACAATGAGCAGTTCTTC. It encodes CATYTRYNEQFF.

The chain employs TRBV7-6 and TRBJ2-2, with D uncertain. The CDR3 length is 14 residues. V was trimmed by 5 bases and J by 5 bases, leaving 12 bases between them. Germline CDR1 reads SGHVS; CDR2 reads FNYEAQ. The CDR3 nucleotides read TGTGCCAGCAGCCAACCCATCGGGACCGGGGAGCTGTTTTTT. The encoded protein is CASSQPIGTGELFF.

The chain recombines TRBV20-1 with TRBJ2-3; D is perhaps TRBD2 (5 bases). The germline gives CDR1 DFQATT, CDR2 SNEGSKA (reference sequence). This CDR3 contains 13 residues. V lost 3 bases and J lost 2, with 9 bases in between. The DNA for the CDR3 is TGCAGTGCTAGCGGGATCAACACAGATACGCAGTATTTT. This codes for CSASGINTDTQYF.

V usage is TRBV7-2 and J usage is TRBJ2-1, with 11 bases matching TRBD2. The V segment lost 0 bases and the J segment 8 bases; nucleotides outside the gene matches: 12. Germline values: CDR1 SGHTA, CDR2 FQGNSA. This CDR3 comprises 18 residues. DNA of the CDR3: TGTGCCAGCAGCTTAGCGCGTCTTAGAACTAGCGGGAGACATGAGCAGTTCTTC. Translating gives CASSLARLRTSGRHEQFF.

The J gene is TRBJ2-3, the V gene TRBV5-6, with 10 positions matching TRBD2. V was clipped by 0 bases and J by 6 bases; unmatched bases: 4. The CDR3 covers 15 residues. Germline V gives CDR1 SGHDT, CDR2 YYEEEE. The CDR3 DNA sequence: TGTGCCAGCAGCTTGGTGGGACTAGCGAGCGATACGCAGTATTTT. The encoded protein is CASSLVGLASDTQYF.

This clonotype was seen only a few times. The chain links TRBV3-1 to TRBJ2-3; TRBD1 is a possible D gene (6 bases). Trimming took 6 bases from V and 2 from J, leaving 15 bases between them. Germline V gene sequence: CDR1 LGHDT, CDR2 YNNKEL (reference sequence). The CDR3 is made up of 15 amino acids. The CDR3 coding sequence is TGTGCCAGCAGTCATCGACAGGAGGTCACAGATACGCAGTATTTT. This encodes CASSHRQEVTDTQYF.

About this clonotype itself: Germline and junction disagree at one end, which may indicate a read error. V usage is TRBV3-1 and J usage is TRBJ2-1, with 7 bases lining up with TRBD2. CDR3 length: 18 residues. Per the germline V gene, CDR1 is LGHDT and CDR2 is YNNKEL (reference sequence). CDR3 nucleotides: TGTGCCTGCAGTTCTGCTAGCGGTCCCGTACACTCCTACAATGAGCAGTTCTTC. Residues: CACSSASGPVHSYNEQFF.

The chain combines TRBV4-3 with TRBJ2-3, with a possible D match to TRBD2 (5 bases). V lost 3 bases and J lost 2, with 12 bases in between. The CDR3 covers 15 residues. Germline CDR1 is LGHNA and CDR2 is YSLEER. The CDR3 bases are TGCGCCAGCAGCCACCTAGGACTGTCCACAGATACGCAGTATTTT. Its protein product is CASSHLGLSTDTQYF.

At least ten counts were recorded for this clonotype. The chain joins TRBV7-2 to TRBJ1-4; D might be TRBD1 (6 bases). CDR3 length: 15 residues. Germline values: CDR1 SGHTA, CDR2 FQGNSA. V shed 1 base and J shed 7 bases, with 13 bases lying between them. The CDR3 region has the DNA TGTGCCAGCAGCTTAGGCGGGGGCGTGGGTGAAAAACTGTTTTTT. As protein: CASSLGGGVGEKLFF.

CDR3 sequence reads: CASSVVGDSPLHF. CDR3 sequence (DNA): TGTGCCAGCAGCGTAGTAGGGGATTCACCCCTCCACTTT. The chain employs TRBV9 and TRBJ1-6; D perhaps matches TRBD1 (5 bases). V shed 0 bases and J shed 8 bases, with 6 bases lying between them. The CDR3 is made up of 13 amino acids. Germline V gene data show CDR1 as SGDLS and CDR2 as YYNGEE.

This chain links TRBV12-3 or TRBV12-4 with TRBJ2-3; no definite D call. The V and J ends lost 0 bases and 0 bases respectively, with 10 bases between them. CDR3 length: 16 residues. CDR3 in DNA: TGTGCCAGCAGTTTAGCCGACACGCCTAGCACAGATACGCAGTATTTT. Amino acids: CASSLADTPSTDTQYF.

This clonotype was recorded a few times. This chain links TRBV5-1 with TRBJ1-6; no clear D gene. Trimming cost V 0 bases and J 5 bases, with 9 bases left between them. This CDR3 region has 15 residues. CDR1 is SGHRS and CDR2 is YFSETQ in the germline V gene. The CDR3 sequence is CASSLALGNNSPLHF. CDR3 nucleotide sequence: TGCGCCAGCAGCTTGGCCCTGGGAAATAATTCACCCCTCCACTTT.

The genes are TRBV7-8 and TRBJ2-7; perhaps TRBD1 as D (6 bases). CDR3 size: 18 residues. The germline V and J ends were trimmed by 3 bases and 0 bases, with 21 bases remaining between them. Germline CDR1 and CDR2: SGHVS and FQNEAQ. The chain's CDR3 is CASSFPPIVDRYSYEQYF. CDR3 sequence (DNA): TGTGCCAGCAGCTTCCCCCCTATAGTAGACAGGTACTCCTACGAGCAGTACTTC.

The V call is TRBV7-9, the J call TRBJ2-7; 7 bases agree with TRBD2. Looked up from germline, CDR1 is SEHNR and CDR2 is FQNEAQ (reference sequence). The CDR3 is made up of 14 amino acids. Unmatched junction bases numbered 5, after V lost 4 bases and J lost 2 bases. CDR3 amino acids: CASSSRTRPYEQYF. DNA of the CDR3: TGTGCCAGCAGCTCCCGGACTAGGCCCTACGAGCAGTACTTC.

This clonotype appeared a few times. The chain recombines TRBV7-2 with TRBJ2-1; 9 positions agree with TRBD1. The CDR3 contains 12 residues. V was clipped by 2 bases and J by 13 bases; unmatched bases: 3. Germline CDR1 and CDR2: SGHTA and FQGNSA. CDR3 residues: CASSLPDRGQFF. CDR3 sequence (DNA): TGTGCCAGCAGCTTACCGGACAGGGGCCAGTTCTTC.

This clonotype was observed a handful of times. V and J are TRBV5-1 and TRBJ1-1; D gene uncertain. The CDR3 covers 14 residues. Germline values: CDR1 SGHRS, CDR2 YFSETQ. Trimming pared 1 base from V and 2 bases from J, leaving 9 bases between. CDR3 sequence reads: CASSLSPPNTEAFF. The CDR3 DNA reads TGCGCCAGCAGCTTGAGTCCTCCCAACACTGAAGCTTTCTTT.

This clonotype was detected a few times. The CDR3 spells CASSFLPGPYEQYF. The CDR3 DNA follows: TGTGCCAGCAGTTTCCTGCCGGGGCCCTACGAGCAGTACTTC. The chain combines TRBV6-5 with TRBJ2-7; tentatively, D is TRBD1 or TRBD2 (5 bases each). The germline gives CDR1 MNHEY, CDR2 SVGAGI. Trimming cost V 4 bases and J 2 bases, with 12 bases left between them. The CDR3 length is 14 residues.

This clonotype occurred a few times. The chain is built from TRBV28 and TRBJ1-1; 10 positions match TRBD1. Losses at the gene ends were 2 bases for V and 3 bases for J; bases not matched to a gene: 15. Germline V gene data show CDR1 as MDHEN and CDR2 as SYDVKM. The CDR3 sequence is 19 residues long. The CDR3 here is CASSLKGQGLRREDTEAFF. For the CDR3, the DNA is TGTGCCAGCAGTTTAAAGGGACAGGGGCTTAGAAGGGAGGACACTGAAGCTTTCTTT.

This clonotype showed up just a few times. The chain combines TRBV28 with TRBJ2-3; TRBD2 matches at 8 bases. Germline values: CDR1 MDHEN, CDR2 SYDVKM. V shed 5 bases, J shed 7 bases, and the junction held 11 bases outside the gene matches. This CDR3 has 15 residues. The DNA for the CDR3 is TGTGCCAGCAGTCCCCTAATCGGGAGGGCCAATACGCAGTATTTT. Translated: CASSPLIGRANTQYF.

This rearrangement joins TRBV12-3 or TRBV12-4 to TRBJ1-2, with D tentatively TRBD1 (5 bases). Trimming took off 6 bases at V and 2 bases at J, with 13 bases between the two ends. The CDR3 consists of 14 residues. CDR3 bases: TGTGCCAGCAGACGACAGAGCGAAAACTATGGCTACACCTTC. Protein: CASRRQSENYGYTF.

The chain joins TRBV12-3 or TRBV12-4 to TRBJ1-5; D not resolved. The V end lost 5 bases, the J end lost 9 bases, and 11 bases lay between the germline ends. This CDR3 spans 12 amino acids. The CDR3 is CASSLARGPQHF. The DNA for the CDR3 is TGTGCCAGCAGTCTGGCCCGGGGGCCCCAGCATTTT.

This clonotype was observed at least ten times. With a much larger clone just one base away, this may be a read error. The chain recombines TRBV12-3 or TRBV12-4 with TRBJ1-1, with D unresolved. V gave up 2 bases and J gave up 0 bases, with 4 bases separating them. This CDR3 region has 13 residues. The CDR3 here is CASSLWVNTEAFF. For the CDR3, the DNA is TGTGCCAGCAGTTTATGGGTGAACACTGAAGCTTTCTTT.

The gene calls are TRBV5-6 and TRBJ2-2; tentatively, D is TRBD2 (6 bases). CDR3 length: 13 residues. Trimming took off 4 bases at V and 7 bases at J, with 11 bases between the two ends. Germline V gene lookup returns CDR1 SGHDT and CDR2 YYEEEE. The CDR3: CASSRLANGELFF. CDR3 DNA: TGTGCCAGCAGCCGGCTAGCGAACGGGGAGCTGTTTTTT.

This clonotype came up a few times. The chain recombines TRBV29-1 with TRBJ2-4, with a tentative D call TRBD1 (8 bases). Trimming left V 5 bases short and J 5 bases short, with 10 bases between. This CDR3 region has 12 residues. In germline, CDR1 is SQVTM, CDR2 ANQGSEA. DNA of the CDR3: TGCAGCGTTACAGGGGGGGAAAACATTCAGTACTTC. Translation gives CSVTGGENIQYF.

The chain employs TRBV7-2 and TRBJ2-1; D ambiguous. Looked up from germline, CDR1 is SGHTA and CDR2 is FQGNSA. The CDR3 length is 16 residues. The V and J ends lost 4 bases and 2 bases respectively, with 15 bases between them. DNA of the CDR3: TGTGCCAGCAGCTCCAACTATAGAATTACCTACAATGAGCAGTTCTTC. It encodes CASSSNYRITYNEQFF.

This clonotype has a handful of counts. The chain links TRBV6-1 to TRBJ2-1; TRBD2 matches 7 bases. The CDR3 totals 13 residues. V was clipped by 10 bases and J by 4 bases; unmatched bases: 7. Germline CDR1 MNHNS, CDR2 SASEGT. CDR3 sequence: CATTGLTYNEQFF. The CDR3 coding sequence is TGTGCCACGACGGGACTAACATACAATGAGCAGTTCTTC.

The rearrangement uses TRBV18 and TRBJ2-1, with no clear D. This CDR3 region has 13 residues. The V gene's germline CDR1 is KGHSH and CDR2 LQKENI. The V end was cut by 3 bases, the J end by 8 bases, with 11 bases between. The CDR3: CASSPGLYDEQFF. Written as DNA, the CDR3 is TGTGCCAGCTCACCGGGATTATACGATGAGCAGTTCTTC.